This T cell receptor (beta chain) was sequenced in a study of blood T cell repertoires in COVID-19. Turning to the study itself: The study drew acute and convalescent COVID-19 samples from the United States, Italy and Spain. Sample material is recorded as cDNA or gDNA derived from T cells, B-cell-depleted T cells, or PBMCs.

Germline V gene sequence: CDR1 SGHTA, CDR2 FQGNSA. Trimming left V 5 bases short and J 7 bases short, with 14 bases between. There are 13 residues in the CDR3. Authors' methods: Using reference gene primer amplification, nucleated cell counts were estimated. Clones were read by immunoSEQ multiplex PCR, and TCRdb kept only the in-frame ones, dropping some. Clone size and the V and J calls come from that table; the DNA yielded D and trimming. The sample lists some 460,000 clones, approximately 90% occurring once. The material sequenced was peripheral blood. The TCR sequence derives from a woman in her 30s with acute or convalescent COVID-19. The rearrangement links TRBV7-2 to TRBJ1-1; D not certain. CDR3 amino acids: CASSPARGGEAFF. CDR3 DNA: TGTGCCAGCAGCCCGGCCCGGGGAGGTGAAGCTTTCTTT.